A single sample is the source of the 18 T cell receptor beta chains below, sequenced in a study of CD4 T cells in relation to SARS-CoV-2 and coronaviruses. These TCRs are of unknown antigen specificity. CD4+ T cells from unexposed donors were obtained before the COVID-19 pandemic (2011-2018). Isolation of CD4+ T cells took place after less than 13 days in culture. Data came from immunoSEQ multiplex PCR; TCRdb stores just in-frame clones and leaves some out. The data hold approximately 20,000 clones, with 74% observed a single time. Sample: CD4+ T cells from PBMCs, cultured in vitro. The receptors stem from a human donor in good health.

This sequence joins TRBV19 and TRBJ2-5, with D maybe TRBD1 (5 bases). Trimming took off 5 bases at V and 1 base at J, with 8 bases between the two ends. Germline V gene data show CDR1 as LNHDA and CDR2 as SQIVND (reference sequence). The CDR3 is made up of 13 amino acids. As DNA, the CDR3 is TGTGCCAGTAGTTGGACAACCCAAGAGACCCAGTACTTC. It translates to CASSWTTQETQYF.

The chain recombines TRBV9 with TRBJ1-6; D might be TRBD1 (6 bases). Germline loops: CDR1 SGDLS, CDR2 YYNGEE. This CDR3 comprises 15 residues. V dropped 0 bases and J dropped 10 bases, with 14 bases sitting between them. The CDR3 DNA reads as TGTGCCAGCAGCGTAGTGGGGGGCAGTGGCTCACCCCTCCACTTT. It encodes CASSVVGGSGSPLHF.

The chain links TRBV7-3 to TRBJ2-7, with 11 nucleotides matching TRBD1. CDR3 length: 15 amino acids. Germline V gene lookup returns CDR1 SGHTA and CDR2 FQGTGA. V was pared by 4 bases and J by 3 bases, with 5 bases of the junction left unmatched. In nucleotides, the CDR3 is TGTGCCAGCAGCTACACCGGGACAGGGGGCTACGAGCAGTACTTC. Residues: CASSYTGTGGYEQYF.

J is TRBJ2-6 and V is TRBV5-1; D unclear. Germline lookup yields CDR1 SGHRS and CDR2 YFSETQ. The ends were cut back, 4 bases at V and 5 bases at J, with 19 bases in the middle. The CDR3 extends over 17 amino acids. As DNA, the CDR3 is TGCGCCAGCAGCCGACAAGAGAGCAATCTGAGGGCCAACGTCCTGACTTTC. This codes for CASSRQESNLRANVLTF.

V is TRBV27 and J is TRBJ1-1; maybe TRBD1 (5 bases). The CDR3 spans 19 residues. CDR1 and CDR2 from the germline V gene are MNHEY and SMNVEV (reference sequence). V lost 8 bases and J 0 bases, leaving 28 bases between the germline ends. CDR3 bases: TGTGCCAGCTCCCCTCCGGGTGGGACGGCTCAGATAATGAACACTGAAGCTTTCTTT. This sequence encodes CASSPPGGTAQIMNTEAFF.

This clone was found a few times. V is TRBV2 and J is TRBJ1-1; 9 nucleotides align to TRBD1. J lost 0 bases, V lost 4 bases, and 3 bases had no gene match. The CDR3 has 15 residues. Germline lookup yields CDR1 SNHLY and CDR2 FYNNEI. The CDR3: CASSARTGVNTEAFF. As DNA, the CDR3 is TGTGCCAGCAGTGCTAGGACAGGGGTGAACACTGAAGCTTTCTTT.

The chain joins TRBV27 to TRBJ2-3; 8 bases map to TRBD2. Germline lookup yields CDR1 MNHEY and CDR2 SMNVEV (reference sequence). J gave up 3 bases and V 8 bases, and 10 bases lay outside the gene matches. The CDR3 covers 15 residues. The CDR3 nucleotides are TGTGCCAGCCTCCCGGGAGGGAGATTGACAGATACGCAGTATTTT. This codes for CASLPGGRLTDTQYF.

The CDR3 DNA reads TGTGCCAGCACCTCAGGGGGGGAATCTTATGGCTACACCTTC. Protein sequence: CASTSGGESYGYTF. This rearrangement joins TRBV9 to TRBJ1-2, with 7 bases lining up with TRBD1. J was trimmed by 5 bases and V by 6 bases; bases with no gene match: 10. CDR1 SGDLS and CDR2 YYNGEE come from the germline V gene. This CDR3 region has 14 residues. The whole variable domain, remainder taken from reference TRBV9 and TRBJ1-2, is DSGVTQTPKHLITATGQRVTLRCSPRSGDLSVYWYQQSLDQGLQFLIQYYNGEERAKGNILERFSAQQFPDLHSELNLSSLELGDSALYFCASTSGGESYGYTFGSGTRLTVV.

The chain joins TRBV6-1 to TRBJ1-1, with no clear D. Trimming stripped 1 base from V and 1 base from J, with 7 bases between. Germline V CDR1 and CDR2: MNHNS, SASEGT. CDR3 length equals 14 residues. In DNA, the CDR3 is TGTGCCAGCAGTGAAGGGTCAGGGAACACTGAAGCTTTCTTT. It encodes CASSEGSGNTEAFF.

This chain links TRBV3-1 (or the pseudogene TRBV3-2) with TRBJ1-2; TRBD1 might be the D (5 bases). The CDR3 runs to 16 residues. Looked up from germline, CDR1 is LGHDT and CDR2 is YNNKEL (reference sequence). Between the trimmed V and J ends, which lost 1 base and 0 bases, there was a span of 12 bases. CDR3 DNA: TGTGCCAGCAGCCAAGGTATGGGGGAAGCTAACTATGGCTACACCTTC. It is translated as CASSQGMGEANYGYTF.

This clone came up once. The rearrangement links TRBV3-1 (or the pseudogene TRBV3-2) to TRBJ2-1; 9 nucleotides align to TRBD1. This CDR3 comprises 15 residues. Germline-derived CDR1 and CDR2 are LGHDT and YNNKEL (reference sequence). Trimming cost V 4 bases and J 6 bases; bases outside gene matches: 7. The CDR3 DNA sequence: TGTGCCAGCAGCCGAGGGACAGGGTTCCCCAATGAGCAGTTCTTC. Translated, it gives CASSRGTGFPNEQFF.

V gene TRBV29-1 combines with J gene TRBJ1-1; D is unresolved. From germline, CDR1 is SQVTM and CDR2 ANQGSEA. The CDR3 runs to 14 residues. The V gene lost 1 base and the J gene lost 3 bases, with 12 bases spanning the gap. The chain's CDR3 is CSVEVKGGYTEAFF. The CDR3 DNA reads as TGCAGCGTTGAAGTAAAGGGAGGGTACACTGAAGCTTTCTTT.

This clone was recorded a few times. This sequence joins TRBV11-2 and TRBJ1-1; 9 positions agree with TRBD1. This CDR3 comprises 14 residues. Germline CDR1 and CDR2: SGHAT and FQNNGV. The V gene end was trimmed by 5 bases and the J gene end by 5 bases; junction bases not matched to a gene: 6. Here the CDR3 reads CASSEQGARTEAFF. CDR3 coding DNA: TGTGCCAGCAGCGAACAGGGGGCAAGGACTGAAGCTTTCTTT.

This clone has a single count. This sequence joins TRBV9 and TRBJ2-5; D gene unclear. The germline V and J ends were trimmed by 4 bases and 5 bases, with 12 bases remaining between them. This CDR3 has 13 residues. Germline CDR1 and CDR2: SGDLS and YYNGEE. The CDR3 loop is CASSIRPRETQYF. The CDR3 DNA follows: TGTGCCAGCAGCATAAGACCCAGGGAGACCCAGTACTTC. Together with reference TRBV9 and TRBJ2-5, the CDR3 gives the full variable domain: DSGVTQTPKHLITATGQRVTLRCSPRSGDLSVYWYQQSLDQGLQFLIQYYNGEERAKGNILERFSAQQFPDLHSELNLSSLELGDSALYFCASSIRPRETQYFGPGTRLLVL.

This clone ranks as large. The chain links TRBV7-2 to TRBJ1-2; D gene ambiguous. V was shortened by 4 bases and J by 13 bases, with 16 bases between the two germline ends. The CDR3 is 12 amino acids. Germline V gene lookup returns CDR1 SGHTA and CDR2 FQGNSA. This CDR3 is CASSSYLSDPTF. DNA for the CDR3: TGTGCCAGCAGCTCATATTTGTCCGATCCCACCTTC.

The table lists this clone with a few counts. This chain connects TRBV7-3 to TRBJ1-3; 7 bases map to TRBD1. The CDR3 runs 13 residues. J gave up 7 bases and V 0 bases, and 0 bases lay outside the gene matches. Germline values: CDR1 SGHTA, CDR2 FQGTGA. CDR3 amino acids: CASSLTTGNTIYF. For the CDR3, the DNA is TGTGCCAGCAGCTTAACGACAGGGAACACCATATATTTT.

This clone was seen only a few times. V is TRBV7-9 and J is TRBJ1-1, with 9 bases aligning to TRBD1. CDR3 length: 14 residues. The ends lost 6 bases at V and 7 bases at J; junction bases unmatched: 9. Germline CDR1 reads SEHNR; CDR2 reads FQNEAQ (reference sequence). Here the CDR3 reads CASRAGQGLDEAFF. The DNA for the CDR3 is TGTGCCAGCAGGGCCGGACAGGGGCTTGATGAAGCTTTCTTT.

V usage is TRBV2 and J usage is TRBJ2-1, with 12 bases fitting TRBD2. The V gene's germline CDR1 is SNHLY and CDR2 FYNNEI. CDR3 length: 16 amino acids. V shed 3 bases and J 3 bases; nucleotides not matched to a gene: 3. The CDR3 DNA reads as TGTGCCAGCAGTGAGTGGACTAGCGGGATCTACAATGAGCAGTTCTTC. It specifies CASSEWTSGIYNEQFF.